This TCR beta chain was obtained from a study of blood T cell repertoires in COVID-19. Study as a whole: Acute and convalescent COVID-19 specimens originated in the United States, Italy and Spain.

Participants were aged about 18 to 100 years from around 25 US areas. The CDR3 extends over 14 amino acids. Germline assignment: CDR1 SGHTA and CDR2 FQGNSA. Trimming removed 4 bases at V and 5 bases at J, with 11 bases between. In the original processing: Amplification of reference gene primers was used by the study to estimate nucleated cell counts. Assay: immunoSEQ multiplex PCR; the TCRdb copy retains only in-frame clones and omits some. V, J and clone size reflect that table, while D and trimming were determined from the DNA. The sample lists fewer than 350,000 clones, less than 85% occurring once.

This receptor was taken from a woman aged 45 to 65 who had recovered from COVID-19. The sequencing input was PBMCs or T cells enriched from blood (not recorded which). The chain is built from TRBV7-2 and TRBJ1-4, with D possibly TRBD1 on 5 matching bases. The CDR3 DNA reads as TGTGCCAGCAGCTCCGGGACTTGGAATGAAAAACTGTTTTTT. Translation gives CASSSGTWNEKLFF.